These 27 T cell receptor beta chains originate from one sample sequenced in a study of blood T cell repertoires in COVID-19. TCRdb's table, derived via immunoSEQ multiplex PCR, lists solely in-frame clones and lacks some. The table has about 64,000 clones, 86% seen once; the top ten hold approximately 3%. Sequenced sample: peripheral blood. The receptors derive from a man aged 50 to 59 with active COVID-19.

There are a few counts of this clone. J is TRBJ1-1 and V is TRBV5-1; TRBD1 matches 9 bases. Germline values: CDR1 SGHRS, CDR2 YFSETQ. After removal of 1 base from V and 11 bases from J, the junction contained 9 bases not matched to a gene. CDR3 length: 14 amino acids. Written as DNA, the CDR3 is TGCGCCAGCAGCTTGAGTAGAGGGACAGGGATCGCTTTCTTT. Translated: CASSLSRGTGIAFF.

The V call is TRBV4-2, the J call TRBJ2-7; TRBD2 aligns across 12 bases. This CDR3 has 17 residues. J lost 0 bases, V lost 4 bases, and 7 bases had no gene match. Germline V gene sequence: CDR1 LGHNA, CDR2 YNFKEQ. The CDR3 sequence: CASSRTLAGGSSYEQYF. For the CDR3, the DNA is TGTGCCAGCAGCCGAACTCTAGCGGGGGGGAGCTCCTACGAGCAGTACTTC.

The genes are TRBV6-1 and TRBJ2-1; 14 bases align to TRBD2. Germline assignment: CDR1 MNHNS and CDR2 SASEGT. This CDR3 contains 15 residues. V gave up 1 base and J gave up 10 bases; unmatched junction bases: 3. CDR3 in amino acids: CASSEVGLAGGEQFF. CDR3 nucleotide sequence: TGTGCCAGCAGTGAAGTAGGACTAGCGGGGGGCGAGCAGTTCTTC.

V and J are TRBV5-6 and TRBJ2-3; 9 nucleotides agree with TRBD1. CDR1 SGHDT and CDR2 YYEEEE come from the germline V gene. After removal of 2 bases from V and 6 bases from J, the junction contained 4 bases not matched to a gene. The CDR3 covers 14 residues. CDR3 coding DNA: TGTGCCAGCAGCTTAGGACAGGGGAAGGATACGCAGTATTTT. Encoded protein: CASSLGQGKDTQYF.

The gene calls are TRBV6-6 and TRBJ2-4; TRBD2 is a possible D gene (5 bases). Per the germline V gene, CDR1 is MNHNY and CDR2 is SVGAGI (reference sequence). The CDR3 has 14 residues. Trimming took 0 bases from V and 3 from J, leaving 6 bases between them. The DNA for the CDR3 is TGTGCCAGCAGTTACTCGGAGGACAAAAACATTCAGTACTTC. This encodes CASSYSEDKNIQYF.

This clone was found once. CDR3 sequence: CASSEQAGLEQFF. The CDR3 bases are TGTGCCAGCAGTGAACAGGCGGGATTAGAGCAGTTCTTC. The rearrangement joins TRBV6-1 to TRBJ2-1; D perhaps matches TRBD2 (6 bases). Trimming removed 2 bases at V and 10 bases at J, with 12 bases between. There are 13 residues in the CDR3. Per the germline V gene, CDR1 is MNHNS and CDR2 is SASEGT.

The rearrangement uses TRBV4-3 and TRBJ2-3; the D gene is possibly TRBD1 (6 bases). V lost 4 bases to trimming and J lost 7 bases, with 12 bases between them. The CDR3 is 13 amino acids. The germline V gene encodes CDR1 LGHNA and CDR2 YSLEER. CDR3 nucleotide sequence: TGCGCCAGCAGCCGCCGGGACACCCATACGCAGTATTTT. This gives the protein CASSRRDTHTQYF.

This chain joins TRBV2 and TRBJ2-7; 11 bases match TRBD2. Trimming took 4 bases from V and 2 from J; bases not matched to a gene: 1. The CDR3 loop spans 14 amino acids. Germline lookup yields CDR1 SNHLY and CDR2 FYNNEI. CDR3 in amino acids: CASSVLAGAYEQYF. The CDR3, as DNA: TGTGCCAGCAGTGTACTAGCGGGGGCCTACGAGCAGTACTTC.

This chain joins TRBV15 and TRBJ2-7; 9 positions match TRBD2. Germline loops: CDR1 LNHNV, CDR2 YYDKDF (reference sequence). The ends lost 1 base at V and 6 bases at J; junction bases unmatched: 7. The length of the CDR3 is 15 residues. In nucleotides, the CDR3 is TGTGCCACCAGCAGAGGAGAAAGCGGGAGGTTCGAGCAGTACTTC. Protein: CATSRGESGRFEQYF.

V gene TRBV29-1 combines with J gene TRBJ2-7; 8 nucleotides agree with TRBD1. CDR3 length: 13 amino acids. Germline trimming cut 8 bases from V and 1 base from J; bases unmatched to any gene: 7. The germline V gene has CDR1 SQVTM and CDR2 ANQGSEA. The CDR3 protein is CSPNRDRSYEQYF. In nucleotides, the CDR3 is TGCAGCCCGAACCGGGACAGGTCCTACGAGCAGTACTTC.

The genes are TRBV9 and TRBJ2-7; D unclear. The CDR3 sequence is 14 residues long. CDR1 is SGDLS, CDR2 YYNGEE, per germline. V was trimmed by 2 bases and J by 2 bases, leaving 11 bases between them. CDR3 sequence (DNA): TGTGCCAGCAGCGTCGCGCCCGAGCCCTACGAGCAGTACTTC. This gives the protein CASSVAPEPYEQYF.

In this sample, this clone turned up once. V gene TRBV15 combines with J gene TRBJ1-1; tentatively, D is TRBD1 (6 bases). V was shortened by 3 bases and J by 1 base, with 9 bases between the two germline ends. CDR3 length: 14 amino acids. Germline CDR1 reads LNHNV; CDR2 reads YYDKDF (reference sequence). The CDR3 nucleotides are TGTGCCACCAGCAGGACAGGTGGGAACACTGAAGCTTTCTTT. This encodes CATSRTGGNTEAFF.

V is TRBV19 and J is TRBJ2-5, with D maybe TRBD2 (6 bases). From germline, CDR1 is LNHDA and CDR2 SQIVND (reference sequence). CDR3 length equals 15 residues. V shed 6 bases and J shed 5 bases, with 19 bases lying between them. The CDR3 DNA is TGTGCCAGTAGCGCGGGGCTTGAGGGCGCGGAGACCCAGTACTTC. Its protein is CASSAGLEGAETQYF. The entire variable domain, with the rest obtained from reference TRBV19 and TRBJ2-5, is as follows: DGGITQSPKYLFRKEGQNVTLSCEQNLNHDAMYWYRQDPGQGLRLIYYSQIVNDFQKGDIAEGYSVSREKKESFPLTVTSAQKNPTAFYLCASSAGLEGAETQYFGPGTRLLVL.

The chain recombines TRBV7-9 with TRBJ2-5; TRBD1 is a possible D gene (6 bases). Trimming stripped 3 bases from V and 3 bases from J, with 14 bases between. The CDR3 spans 15 residues. CDR1 is SEHNR and CDR2 is FQNEAQ in the germline V gene (reference sequence). The chain's CDR3 is CASSLGTGNEETQYF. The CDR3 DNA follows: TGTGCCAGCAGCTTGGGAACAGGGAACGAAGAGACCCAGTACTTC. Using reference TRBV7-9 and TRBJ2-5 for the parts outside the CDR3, the full variable domain is DTGVSQNPRHKITKRGQNVTFRCDPISEHNRLYWYRQTLGQGPEFLTYFQNEAQLEKSRLLSDRFSAERPKGSFSTLEIQRTEQGDSAMYLCASSLGTGNEETQYFGPGTRLLVL.

This clone was picked up one time. The chain couples TRBV7-3 to TRBJ2-1; 11 bases align to TRBD1. CDR3 length: 15 amino acids. The germline V gene has CDR1 SGHTA and CDR2 FQGTGA. After removal of 5 bases from V and 6 bases from J, the junction contained 6 bases not matched to a gene. The CDR3 here is CASSPGTGGRNEQFF. CDR3 coding DNA: TGTGCCAGCAGCCCCGGGACAGGGGGACGCAATGAGCAGTTCTTC.

The CDR3 protein is CASSGQRRNTEAFF. The CDR3 coding sequence is TGTGCCAGCAGCGGCCAACGGAGGAACACTGAAGCTTTCTTT. The chain uses TRBV9 and TRBJ1-1; D uncertain. V lost 3 bases to trimming and J lost 1 base, with 10 bases between them. Germline V lookup: CDR1 SGDLS, CDR2 YYNGEE. The CDR3 runs to 14 residues.

The chain carries TRBV5-1 and TRBJ2-7; TRBD2 matches 14 bases. CDR1 is SGHRS, CDR2 YFSETQ, per germline. The V and J ends lost 4 bases and 5 bases, in that order; junction bases with no gene match: 5. This CDR3 is 15 amino acids long. CDR3 in DNA: TGCGCCAGCAGCCCGGGACTAGCGGGAGATGACGAGCAGTACTTC. This translates into CASSPGLAGDDEQYF.

The chain carries TRBV2 and TRBJ1-3; 7 bases are shared with TRBD1. V lost 8 bases and J lost 2; bases outside the gene matches: 0. Germline V CDR1 and CDR2: SNHLY, FYNNEI. CDR3 length equals 12 residues. CDR3 loop: CASGTAGNTIYF. The CDR3 DNA reads as TGTGCCAGCGGGACAGCTGGAAACACCATATATTTT.

The genes are TRBV10-2 and TRBJ1-1; D is perhaps TRBD1 (6 bases). V lost 0 bases and J 0 bases, leaving 11 bases between the germline ends. Germline V gene data show CDR1 as WSHSY and CDR2 as SAAADI. The CDR3 has 16 residues. CDR3 sequence reads: CASSESPGQVNTEAFF. CDR3 bases: TGCGCCAGCAGTGAGTCCCCGGGACAAGTGAACACTGAAGCTTTCTTT.

V and J are TRBV19 and TRBJ1-3; D might be TRBD1 (6 bases). Between the trimmed V and J ends, which lost 4 bases and 0 bases, there was a span of 13 bases. Germline V gene data show CDR1 as LNHDA and CDR2 as SQIVND (reference sequence). This CDR3 is built from 16 residues. CDR3 amino acids: CASSTSGHNSGNTIYF. For the CDR3, the DNA is TGTGCCAGTAGTACATCGGGACACAACTCTGGAAACACCATATATTTT.

This clone came up a few times. The chain joins TRBV2 to TRBJ1-2; 8 bases are a match to TRBD1. Germline CDR1 reads SNHLY; CDR2 reads FYNNEI. This CDR3 comprises 16 residues. Germline trimming cut 2 bases from V and 4 bases from J; bases unmatched to any gene: 9. The CDR3 bases are TGTGCCAGCAGTGAACTAAGACAGGGGAGCAGCTATGGCTACACCTTC. The encoded protein is CASSELRQGSSYGYTF. Full variable domain (missing parts from reference TRBV2 and TRBJ1-2): EPEVTQTPSHQVTQMGQEVILRCVPISNHLYFYWYRQILGQKVEFLVSFYNNEISEKSEIFDDQFSVERPDGSNFTLKIRSTKLEDSAMYFCASSELRQGSSYGYTFGSGTRLTVV.

This chain connects TRBV30 to TRBJ2-7, with D hard to call. This CDR3 spans 12 amino acids. V was clipped by 0 bases and J by 7 bases, with 10 bases between them. CDR1 is GTSNPN and CDR2 is SVGIG in the germline V gene (reference sequence). CDR3 residues: CAWSVGLLEQYF. Here the CDR3 DNA reads TGTGCCTGGAGTGTGGGCCTTCTGGAGCAGTACTTC.

The chain recombines TRBV7-8 with TRBJ2-5, with D possibly TRBD2 on 6 matching bases. Germline V gives CDR1 SGHVS, CDR2 FQNEAQ. The V end lost 5 bases, the J end lost 5 bases, and 12 bases lay between the germline ends. This CDR3 region has 13 residues. The CDR3 spells CASSRLGGETQYF. CDR3 nucleotide sequence: TGTGCCAGCAGCCGACTAGGTGGGGAGACCCAGTACTTC.

The gene calls are TRBV28 and TRBJ2-7, with 12 bases matching TRBD2. The CDR3 is 15 amino acids. The germline V gene has CDR1 MDHEN and CDR2 SYDVKM. V was clipped by 6 bases and J by 3 bases; unmatched bases: 6. CDR3 loop: CASRGTSGRFYEQYF. The CDR3 DNA reads as TGTGCCAGCAGGGGAACTAGCGGGAGGTTCTACGAGCAGTACTTC.

This clone was picked up a small number of times. The chain joins TRBV19 to TRBJ1-6, with D perhaps matching TRBD1 (6 bases). Germline V gene lookup returns CDR1 LNHDA and CDR2 SQIVND (reference sequence). V lost 7 bases to trimming and J lost 7 bases, with 11 bases between them. CDR3 length equals 13 residues. DNA of the CDR3: TGTGCCAGTAACAGACAGGTCAATTCACCCCTCCACTTT. Protein product: CASNRQVNSPLHF.

The chain employs TRBV7-8 and TRBJ1-1; a weak D match, TRBD1 (5 bases). Trimming took 10 bases from V and 1 from J, leaving 13 bases between them. This CDR3 comprises 13 residues. Germline loops: CDR1 SGHVS, CDR2 FQNEAQ. CDR3 in DNA: TGTGCCACCATGGCAGGGCCGAACACTGAAGCTTTCTTT. Its protein product is CATMAGPNTEAFF.

This clone came up a few times. The chain uses TRBV4-3 and TRBJ1-6, with D hard to call. The CDR3 is 14 amino acids. Germline V gene sequence: CDR1 LGHNA, CDR2 YSLEER. Trimming pared 4 bases from V and 8 bases from J, leaving 12 bases between. In DNA form, the CDR3 reads TGCGCCAGCAGCCCCTCTCTTTCGGATTCACCCCTCCACTTT. Protein: CASSPSLSDSPLHF.